These 31 T cell receptor beta chains came from one sample sequenced in a study of shared clonotypes between healthy human individuals. Produced via immunoSEQ multiplex PCR; TCRdb's table is partial and in-frame only. The sample comprises some 2,000,000 clones, approximately 95% of which are singletons, and 0.1% to 0.15% rests with the top ten. Sequences were obtained from naive CD4+ T cells sorted from blood. As for subset: CD45RA+ positively selected. These receptors all stem from a man aged 18 to 29 in good health.

As regards this clone: The same CDR3 arises from other DNA sequences in this sample as well. The chain uses TRBV4-1 and TRBJ1-4, with 7 bases identical to TRBD1. The CDR3 is 13 residues long. Germline CDR1 is MGHRA and CDR2 is YSYEKL. V trimming: 1 base; J trimming: 7 bases; junction bases outside the gene matches: 0. CDR3 bases: TGCGCCAGCAGCCAAGCAGGGGGTGAAAAACTGTTTTTT. Translating gives CASSQAGGEKLFF.

V gene TRBV30 combines with J gene TRBJ2-3, with TRBD2 as a possible D gene (7 bases). Germline assignment: CDR1 GTSNPN and CDR2 SVGIG (reference sequence). The V and J ends lost 1 base and 0 bases respectively, with 14 bases between them. The CDR3 covers 16 residues. The CDR3 protein is CAWSALGGVSTDTQYF. The DNA for the CDR3 is TGTGCCTGGAGTGCCCTAGGGGGGGTGAGCACAGATACGCAGTATTTT.

The V call is TRBV10-1, the J call TRBJ2-2; TRBD1 matches at 7 bases. The CDR3 has 15 amino acids. J gave up 0 bases and V 4 bases, and 2 bases lay outside the gene matches. Germline V lookup: CDR1 WNHNN, CDR2 SYGVQD (reference sequence). The CDR3 nucleotides are TGCGCCAGCAGTGCCGGGACAGCGAACACCGGGGAGCTGTTTTTT. Protein: CASSAGTANTGELFF.

The V gene is TRBV11-2, the J gene TRBJ2-7; D is undetermined. Trimming took off 0 bases at V and 6 bases at J, with 6 bases between the two ends. Germline V lookup: CDR1 SGHAT, CDR2 FQNNGV. The length of the CDR3 is 12 residues. The CDR3 DNA is TGTGCCAGCAGCTTAGATTTTCTCGAGCAGTACTTC. It yields the protein CASSLDFLEQYF.

The chain employs TRBV27 and TRBJ2-7; 11 nucleotides align to TRBD1. V trimming: 5 bases; J trimming: 1 base; junction bases outside the gene matches: 4. Germline CDR1 and CDR2: MNHEY and SMNVEV (reference sequence). The CDR3 runs 15 residues. The chain's CDR3 is CASSPGTGGSYEQYF. The CDR3 bases are TGTGCCAGCAGTCCGGGGACAGGGGGTTCCTACGAGCAGTACTTC.

This clone came up once. The chain couples TRBV29-1 to TRBJ2-5; D remains unclear. Germline V gene data show CDR1 as SQVTM and CDR2 as ANQGSEA. CDR3 length equals 11 residues. V was clipped by 5 bases and J by 5 bases, with 9 bases between them. The CDR3 nucleotides are TGCAGCGTTTATGATCCGGAGACCCAGTACTTC. It encodes CSVYDPETQYF.

This clone was found once. This chain connects TRBV5-5 to TRBJ2-7; 8 bases align to TRBD1. Germline V gives CDR1 SGHKS, CDR2 YYEKEE (reference sequence). CDR3 length equals 12 residues. Trimming at V came to 9 bases and at J to 2 bases, leaving 4 bases not matched to a gene. The CDR3 sequence: CATQGQAYEQYF. In nucleotides, the CDR3 is TGTGCCACCCAGGGACAGGCCTACGAGCAGTACTTC.

The chain combines TRBV6-5 with TRBJ2-1, with TRBD2 identical over 9 bases. V shed 6 bases, J shed 6 bases, and the junction held 6 bases outside the gene matches. Germline loops: CDR1 MNHEY, CDR2 SVGAGI. This CDR3 has 14 amino acids. The CDR3 DNA sequence: TGTGCCAGCAGGCGGGAGGGCCGCTCCAATGAGCAGTTCTTC. Its translation: CASRREGRSNEQFF.

The chain links TRBV4-3 to TRBJ2-3; 7 positions match TRBD2. This CDR3 has 16 residues. The ends lost 0 bases at V and 3 bases at J; junction bases unmatched: 6. Germline V gene data show CDR1 as LGHNA and CDR2 as YSLEER. CDR3 bases: TGCGCCAGCAGCCAAGATGAGGGAGGGCCGACAGATACGCAGTATTTT. Translated: CASSQDEGGPTDTQYF.

V usage is TRBV7-9 and J usage is TRBJ1-2; TRBD1 matches at 10 bases. This CDR3 has 17 amino acids. Germline CDR1 is SEHNR and CDR2 is FQNEAQ (reference sequence). The V gene end was trimmed by 1 base and the J gene end by 8 bases; junction bases not matched to a gene: 13. CDR3 protein: CASSLEAGGQGIRGYTF. The CDR3 DNA reads TGTGCCAGCAGCTTAGAAGCGGGGGGACAGGGGATTCGAGGCTACACCTTC. Combining the CDR3 with reference TRBV7-9 and TRBJ1-2 gives the whole variable domain DTGVSQNPRHKITKRGQNVTFRCDPISEHNRLYWYRQTLGQGPEFLTYFQNEAQLEKSRLLSDRFSAERPKGSFSTLEIQRTEQGDSAMYLCASSLEAGGQGIRGYTFGSGTRLTVV.

This sequence joins TRBV6-5 and TRBJ1-2, with D unclear. Between the trimmed V and J ends, which lost 2 bases and 4 bases, there was a span of 14 bases. The CDR3 has 15 amino acids. Germline V gene lookup returns CDR1 MNHEY and CDR2 SVGAGI. The CDR3 DNA is TGTGCCAGCAGTTACCACGGGCAGCTCTCCTATGGCTACACCTTC. Translated: CASSYHGQLSYGYTF.

Only one count was recorded for this clone. The genes are TRBV9 and TRBJ2-1, with D possibly TRBD2 on 6 matching bases. The germline V gene encodes CDR1 SGDLS and CDR2 YYNGEE. This CDR3 spans 14 amino acids. With 4 bases removed from V and 7 bases from J, the gap between germline ends came to 15 bases. The CDR3 is CASSPPASVNEQFF. DNA for the CDR3: TGTGCCAGCAGCCCCCCAGCTAGCGTAAATGAGCAGTTCTTC.

The V call is TRBV5-4, the J call TRBJ2-7; D call uncertain. CDR1 and CDR2 from the germline V gene are SGHNT and YYREEE (reference sequence). The V end was cut by 4 bases, the J end by 3 bases, with 5 bases between. This CDR3 spans 11 amino acids. The CDR3 here is CASSRYYEQYF. The CDR3 DNA follows: TGTGCCAGCAGCCGATACTACGAGCAGTACTTC.

The chain links TRBV30 to TRBJ2-3; 7 nucleotides agree with TRBD2. Losses at the gene ends were 2 bases for V and 10 bases for J; bases not matched to a gene: 12. In germline, CDR1 is GTSNPN, CDR2 SVGIG (reference sequence). The CDR3 is made up of 14 amino acids. CDR3 sequence (DNA): TGTGCCTGGAGTCTAATTCCGAGCGGGGACGCGCAGTATTTT. Translation gives CAWSLIPSGDAQYF.

This clone showed up just a few times. The chain joins TRBV4-1 to TRBJ2-6; D gene ambiguous. V lost 1 base and J 2 bases, leaving 3 bases between the germline ends. Per the germline V gene, CDR1 is MGHRA and CDR2 is YSYEKL. This CDR3 has 14 residues. DNA for the CDR3: TGCGCCAGCAGCCAAGGTACTGGGGCCAACGTCCTGACTTTC. Translating it yields CASSQGTGANVLTF.

The chain employs TRBV19 and TRBJ1-5; TRBD1 aligns across 10 bases. Germline values: CDR1 LNHDA, CDR2 SQIVND (reference sequence). This CDR3 contains 15 residues. Trimming removed 5 bases from V and 5 bases from J; junction bases left unmatched: 6. CDR3 residues: CASSLDRGFYQPQHF. The CDR3 coding sequence is TGTGCCAGTAGTTTGGACAGGGGGTTTTATCAGCCCCAGCATTTT.

The rearrangement joins TRBV5-1 to TRBJ2-3; perhaps TRBD1 as D (5 bases). Trimming took 0 bases from V and 4 from J, leaving 12 bases between them. Germline V gene sequence: CDR1 SGHRS, CDR2 YFSETQ. The CDR3 has 15 residues. This CDR3 reads CASSLGGGWADTQYF. In DNA, the CDR3 is TGCGCCAGCAGCTTGGGGGGCGGCTGGGCAGATACGCAGTATTTT.

As DNA, the CDR3 is TGTGCCAGTAAGCTGCAGGGAGGTAATAGCAATCAGCCCCAGCATTTT. Translated, it gives CASKLQGGNSNQPQHF. This chain links TRBV19 with TRBJ1-5, with D possibly TRBD1 on 5 matching bases. Germline assignment: CDR1 LNHDA and CDR2 SQIVND (reference sequence). The length of the CDR3 is 16 residues. The V end lost 7 bases, the J end lost 0 bases, and 16 bases lay between the germline ends.

V and J are TRBV27 and TRBJ1-1; D uncertain. Trimming removed 4 bases from V and 1 base from J, with 1 base in between. There are 11 residues in the CDR3. Germline V gene lookup returns CDR1 MNHEY and CDR2 SMNVEV (reference sequence). The CDR3, as DNA: TGTGCCAGCAGTTCGAACACTGAAGCTTTCTTT. Residues: CASSSNTEAFF.

A word on this clone: The same CDR3 also results from other DNA sequences found in this sample. J is TRBJ2-7 and V is TRBV10-3; no clear D. This CDR3 is built from 12 residues. Germline loops: CDR1 ENHRY, CDR2 SYGVKD. Trimming pared 4 bases from V and 3 bases from J, leaving 7 bases between. CDR3 in amino acids: CAISVDGYEQYF. The CDR3 coding sequence is TGTGCCATCAGTGTTGACGGCTACGAGCAGTACTTC.

With respect to this clone: Other DNA variants within this sample encode the same CDR3. The rearrangement joins TRBV5-1 to TRBJ2-7; the match to TRBD2 covers 10 bases. Trimming removed 2 bases from V and 0 bases from J; junction bases left unmatched: 2. The CDR3 sequence is 15 residues long. Per the germline V gene, CDR1 is SGHRS and CDR2 is YFSETQ. The CDR3 loop is CASSLRLAGSYEQYF. CDR3 nucleotides: TGCGCCAGCAGCTTAAGACTAGCGGGCTCCTACGAGCAGTACTTC.

The gene calls are TRBV2 and TRBJ2-1; perhaps TRBD2 as D (5 bases). The CDR3 has 15 residues. The ends were cut back, 0 bases at V and 7 bases at J, with 13 bases in the middle. Germline V CDR1 and CDR2: SNHLY, FYNNEI. This CDR3 is CASSEARLAANEQFF. The CDR3 DNA follows: TGTGCCAGCAGTGAAGCTCGGCTAGCTGCTAATGAGCAGTTCTTC.

This clone was seen only a few times. The chain combines TRBV19 with TRBJ1-2; 8 bases match TRBD1. V lost 4 bases, J lost 6 bases, and 7 bases stayed unmatched. Germline CDR1 is LNHDA and CDR2 is SQIVND (reference sequence). This CDR3 region has 14 residues. The CDR3 loop reads CASSTRTGRDGYTF. CDR3 DNA: TGTGCCAGTAGTACACGGACAGGGCGAGATGGCTACACCTTC.

The rearrangement joins TRBV18 to TRBJ2-1; 10 nucleotides match TRBD2. CDR1 KGHSH and CDR2 LQKENI come from the germline V gene. V gave up 1 base and J gave up 2 bases; unmatched junction bases: 2. The CDR3 totals 16 residues. The CDR3: CASSPLAGGTYNEQFF. The DNA of the CDR3 is TGTGCCAGCTCACCACTAGCGGGGGGCACCTACAATGAGCAGTTCTTC. Complete variable domain (other parts from reference TRBV18 and TRBJ2-1): NAGVMQNPRHLVRRRGQEARLRCSPMKGHSHVYWYRQLPEEGLKFMVYLQKENIIDESGMPKERFSAEFPKEGPSILRIQQVVRGDSAAYFCASSPLAGGTYNEQFFGPGTRLTVL.

This clone appeared a single time. The V call is TRBV5-1, the J call TRBJ2-3; no firm D call. This CDR3 has 17 residues. V gave up 4 bases and J gave up 1 base, with 19 bases separating them. Germline V gene sequence: CDR1 SGHRS, CDR2 YFSETQ. The CDR3 loop is CASSLIPEAAGTDTQYF. CDR3 sequence (DNA): TGCGCCAGCAGCCTCATACCCGAAGCAGCAGGCACAGATACGCAGTATTTT.

The rearrangement links TRBV5-1 to TRBJ2-1, with TRBD2 matching 8 bases. CDR3 length: 15 amino acids. With V trimmed by 1 base and J by 6 bases, 6 bases remained unmatched. Germline values: CDR1 SGHRS, CDR2 YFSETQ. CDR3: CASSLRREGPNEQFF. In DNA form, the CDR3 reads TGCGCCAGCAGCTTGCGACGGGAGGGCCCCAATGAGCAGTTCTTC.

Regarding this clone: The sample has other DNA sequences that encode this CDR3 too. The chain has TRBV5-1 and TRBJ2-5; D gene unclear. Germline CDR1 SGHRS, CDR2 YFSETQ. Between the trimmed V and J ends, which lost 4 bases and 3 bases, there was a span of 4 bases. The CDR3 has 11 amino acids. The CDR3: CASSMKETQYF. The CDR3, as DNA: TGCGCCAGCAGCATGAAAGAGACCCAGTACTTC.

This clone appeared once. The gene calls are TRBV10-2 and TRBJ2-7, with TRBD2 matching 9 bases. Germline V gives CDR1 WSHSY, CDR2 SAAADI. Trimming took 10 bases from V and 5 from J; bases not matched to a gene: 9. There are 13 residues in the CDR3. The CDR3 DNA is TGCGCCACCTCTAGCGGGATCCCCCACGAGCAGTACTTC. It encodes CATSSGIPHEQYF.

This chain's CDR3 is CASSPYGLLRDGYTF. CDR3 nucleotide sequence: TGTGCCAGCAGTCCCTACGGGTTGCTCAGGGATGGCTACACCTTC. The chain links TRBV28 to TRBJ1-2, with D possibly TRBD1 on 5 matching bases. Germline CDR1 reads MDHEN; CDR2 reads SYDVKM. The V and J ends lost 5 bases and 6 bases respectively, with 19 bases between them. CDR3 size: 15 residues.

The rearrangement links TRBV6-1 to TRBJ2-3; D may correspond to TRBD1 or TRBD2 (6 bases each). The germline gives CDR1 MNHNS, CDR2 SASEGT. Trimming took 2 bases from V and 4 from J, leaving 16 bases between them. There are 16 residues in the CDR3. CDR3 nucleotide sequence: TGTGCCAGCAGTGAAAGGGGGGCAGGGTTCTCAGATACGCAGTATTTT. Its translation: CASSERGAGFSDTQYF.

This clone was seen a single time. V usage is TRBV30 and J usage is TRBJ2-1; D is perhaps TRBD1 or TRBD2 (5 bases each). Trimming stripped 2 bases from V and 6 bases from J, with 17 bases between. The V gene's germline CDR1 is GTSNPN and CDR2 SVGIG (reference sequence). This CDR3 comprises 15 residues. The chain's CDR3 is CAWSLLSGTSNEQFF. CDR3 DNA sequence: TGTGCCTGGAGTCTTTTATCCGGGACCTCCAATGAGCAGTTCTTC.